This TCR beta chain was recovered during a study of identical twins. This CDR3 contains 19 residues. The V gene end was trimmed by 5 bases and the J gene end by 1 base; junction bases not matched to a gene: 12. Germline CDR1 is MDHEN and CDR2 is SYDVKM. TCRdb re-called the 5' RACE reads through MiXCR, storing one row per CDR3 protein. This table has fewer than 250,000 distinct CDR3 sequences, about 7.5% appearing once. The data also belong to a second study, concerning yellow fever vaccine responses in identical twins.

The gene calls are TRBV28 and TRBJ2-3, with 13 bases lining up with TRBD2. The sample consisted of CD8+ T cells sorted from blood. The source is a woman aged 18-29 years in good health. CDR3 DNA sequence: TGTGCCAGCAGTCCGTCACTAGCGGGAGGGCCTTTCGGCACAGATACGCAGTATTTT. This sequence encodes CASSPSLAGGPFGTDTQYF.